A selection of T cell receptor beta chains follows, all from one sample in a study of control samples from healthy donors and cancer patients. Assay: immunoSEQ multiplex PCR; the TCRdb copy retains only in-frame clones and omits some. This table holds 24,000 or so clones, 75% to 90% found once. The sequenced sample was PBMCs. These receptors were collected from a man between 60 and 75 years old with head and neck cancer. CDR3s include the opening cysteine and the closing phenylalanine or tryptophan. Fields, in order: V gene, clone size, D gene, J gene, CDR3 DNA, CDR3 protein. The D gene is left open where the match is weak. Clone size is not always given. Where it is, it says once, few, many or a class for expanded clones.

TRBV7-2	.	TRBD1	TRBJ1-2	TGTGCCAGCAGCGGGACAGGGGAAAGTGGCTACACCTTC	CASSGTGESGYTF
TRBV19	once	.	TRBJ2-1	TGTGCCAGTAGTATTCCCCCCGGAGGTGGAGGGATTAATGAGCAGTTCTTC	CASSIPPGGGGINEQFF
TRBV5-1	.	TRBD1	TRBJ2-1	TGCGCCAGCAGCTTAAGGGACAGGACTGAGCAGTTCTTC	CASSLRDRTEQFF
TRBV3-1/TRBV3-2	.	TRBD2	TRBJ2-1	TGTGCCAGCAGCCCCCTAGCGGGATCCTACAATGAGCAGTTCTTC	CASSPLAGSYNEQFF
TRBV2	once	.	TRBJ1-5	TGTGCCAGCAGTGAAGCCCAGGGAGGCAATCAGCCCCAGCATTTT	CASSEAQGGNQPQHF
TRBV5-6	.	TRBD1	TRBJ1-6	TGTGCCAGCAGCGGCAGCAAGGGACAGGAAAATTCACCCCTCCACTTT	CASSGSKGQENSPLHF
TRBV18	.	.	TRBJ1-1	TGTGCCAGCTCACCACTCGGGGTCGGGATGAACACTGAAGCTTTCTTT	CASSPLGVGMNTEAFF
TRBV19	.	TRBD2	TRBJ2-2	TGTGCCAGTATCCTCCGGGCGGGAGGTGGCACCGGGGAGCTGTTTTTT	CASILRAGGGTGELFF
TRBV3-1/TRBV3-2	once	.	TRBJ2-3	TGTGCCAGCAGCCAAGAAGCCTCCGGGGGCACAGATACGCAGTATTTT	CASSQEASGGTDTQYF
TRBV9	.	.	TRBJ2-1	TGTGCCAGCAGCGCGACCGGGACACCTTACAATGAGCAGTTCTTC	CASSATGTPYNEQFF
TRBV5-1	.	.	TRBJ1-1	TGCGCCAGCAGCTTGGTCAGTAACACTGAAGCTTTCTTT	CASSLVSNTEAFF